Given below is one TCR beta chain in context. Antigen unknown. The sample is drawn from a study of CD8+CD57+ T cells in acquired aplastic anemia. Genomic DNA served as template for TCR beta VDJ and CDR3 profiling. TCRdb re-called the reads through MiXCR, storing one row per CDR3 protein. The sample records hundreds of thousands of distinct CDR3 sequences, 56% being singletons. Whoever was chosen for sequencing had shown CD8+CD57+ cell expansion by flow cytometry. Everyone among the patients had severe acquired aplastic anemia. Therapy had not been given to patients before blood sampling. The study's findings and limits: A set of roughly 27 CD8+ CDR3 sequences was shared between patients and controls, and these sequences appeared highly expressed in patients.

This CDR3 has 15 amino acids. The ends were cut back, 3 bases at V and 3 bases at J, with 15 bases in the middle. The V gene's germline CDR1 is LNHNV and CDR2 YYDKDF (reference sequence). The genes are TRBV15 and TRBJ2-7, with no clear D. Sequenced: sorted CD4+, CD8+, or CD8+CD57+ T cells (not recorded which) from PBMCs. This TCR was sampled from a human donor with aplastic anemia. CDR3 nucleotides: TGTGCCACCAGCAGTCCCGGGCTTACCGACTACGAGCAGTACTTC. Translated: CATSSPGLTDYEQYF.